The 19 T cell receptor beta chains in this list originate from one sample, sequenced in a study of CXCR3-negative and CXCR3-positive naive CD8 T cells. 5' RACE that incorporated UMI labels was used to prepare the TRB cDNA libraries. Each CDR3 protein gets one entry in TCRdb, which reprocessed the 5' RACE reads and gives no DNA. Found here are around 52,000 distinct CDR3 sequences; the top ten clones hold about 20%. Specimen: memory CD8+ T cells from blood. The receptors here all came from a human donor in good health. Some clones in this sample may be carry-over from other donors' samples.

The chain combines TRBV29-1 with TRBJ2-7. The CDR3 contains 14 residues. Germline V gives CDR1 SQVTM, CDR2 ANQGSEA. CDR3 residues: CSVEEADSSYEQYF.

The CDR3 sequence: CASSSSGNTGEQFF. This chain uses TRBV7-3 with TRBJ2-1; the D call of TRBD2 rests on TCRdb alone, since no DNA is present to check it. Germline V gene data show CDR1 as SGHTA and CDR2 as FQGTGA. CDR3 length: 14 residues. Full variable domain (remainder filled in from reference TRBV7-3 and TRBJ2-1): GAGVSQTPSNKVTEKGKYVELRCDPISGHTALYWYRQSLGQGPEFLIYFQGTGAADDSGLPNDRFFAVRPEGSVSTLKIQRTERGDSAVYLCASSSSGNTGEQFFGPGTRLTVL.

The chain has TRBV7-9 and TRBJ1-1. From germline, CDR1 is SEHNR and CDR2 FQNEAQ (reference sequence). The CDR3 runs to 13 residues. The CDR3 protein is CASSAGPDTEAFF.

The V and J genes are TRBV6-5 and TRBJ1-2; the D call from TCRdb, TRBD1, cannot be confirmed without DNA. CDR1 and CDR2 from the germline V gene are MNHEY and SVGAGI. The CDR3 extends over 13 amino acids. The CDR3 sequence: CASSYSGGEGYTF.

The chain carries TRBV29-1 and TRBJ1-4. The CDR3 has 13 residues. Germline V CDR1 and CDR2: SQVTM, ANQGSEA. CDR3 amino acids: CSAYGGANEKLFF. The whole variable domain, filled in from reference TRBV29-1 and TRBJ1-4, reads SAVISQKPSRDICQRGTSLTIQCQVDSQVTMMFWYRQQPGQSLTLIATANQGSEATYESGFVIDKFPISRPNLTFSTLTVSNMSPEDSSIYLCSAYGGANEKLFFGSGTQLSVL.

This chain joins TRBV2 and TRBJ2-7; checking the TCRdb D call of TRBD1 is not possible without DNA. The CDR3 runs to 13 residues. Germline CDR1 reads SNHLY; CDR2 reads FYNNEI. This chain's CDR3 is CASRGQVSYEQYF.

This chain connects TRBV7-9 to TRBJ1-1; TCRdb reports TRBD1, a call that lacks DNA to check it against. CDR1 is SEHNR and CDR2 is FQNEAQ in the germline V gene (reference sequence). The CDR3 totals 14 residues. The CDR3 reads CASSKGQMNTEAFF.

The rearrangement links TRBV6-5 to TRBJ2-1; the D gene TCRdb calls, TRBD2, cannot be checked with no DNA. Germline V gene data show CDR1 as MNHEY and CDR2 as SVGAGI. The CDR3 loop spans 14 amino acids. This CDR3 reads CASTYRQGANEQFF.

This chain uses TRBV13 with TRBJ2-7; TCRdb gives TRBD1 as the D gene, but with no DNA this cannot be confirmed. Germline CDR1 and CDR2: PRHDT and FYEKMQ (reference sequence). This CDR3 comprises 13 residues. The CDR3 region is CASTRGAQYEQYF.

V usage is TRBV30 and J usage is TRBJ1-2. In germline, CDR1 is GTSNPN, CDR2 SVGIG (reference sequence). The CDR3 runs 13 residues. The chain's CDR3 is CAWRWQTMYGYTF. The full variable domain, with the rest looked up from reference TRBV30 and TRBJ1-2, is SQTIHQWPATLVQPVGSPLSLECTVEGTSNPNLYWYRQAAGRGLQLLFYSVGIGQISSEVPQNLSASRPQDRQFILSSKKLLLSDSGFYLCAWRWQTMYGYTFGSGTRLTVV.

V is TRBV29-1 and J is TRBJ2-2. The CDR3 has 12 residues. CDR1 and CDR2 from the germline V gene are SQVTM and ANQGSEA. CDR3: CSVEVATGELFF.

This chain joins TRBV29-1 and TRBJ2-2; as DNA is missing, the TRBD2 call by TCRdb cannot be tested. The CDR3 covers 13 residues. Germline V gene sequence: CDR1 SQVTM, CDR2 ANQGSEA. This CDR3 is CSVEVSGLGELFF.

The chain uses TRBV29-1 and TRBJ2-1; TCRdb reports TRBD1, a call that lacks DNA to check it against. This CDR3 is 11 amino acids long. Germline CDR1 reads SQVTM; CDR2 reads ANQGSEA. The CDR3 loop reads CSVDLGGEQFF.

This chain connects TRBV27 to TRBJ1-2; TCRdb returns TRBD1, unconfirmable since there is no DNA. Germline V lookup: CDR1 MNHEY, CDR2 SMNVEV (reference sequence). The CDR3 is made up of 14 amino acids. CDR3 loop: CASSLSPGSYGYTF.

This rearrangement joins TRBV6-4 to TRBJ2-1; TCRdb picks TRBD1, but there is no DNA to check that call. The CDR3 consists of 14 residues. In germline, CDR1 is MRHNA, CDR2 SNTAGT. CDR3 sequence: CASSDGTGVGEQFF.

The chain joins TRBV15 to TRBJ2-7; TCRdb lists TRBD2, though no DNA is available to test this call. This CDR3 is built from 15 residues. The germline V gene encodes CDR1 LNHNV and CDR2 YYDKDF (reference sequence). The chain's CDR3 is CATSGLADTDYEQYF.

The chain's CDR3 is CASSQAGRGKWDTEAFF. V and J are TRBV25-1 and TRBJ1-1. The CDR3 is 17 residues long. Germline CDR1 reads MGHDK; CDR2 reads SYGVNS.

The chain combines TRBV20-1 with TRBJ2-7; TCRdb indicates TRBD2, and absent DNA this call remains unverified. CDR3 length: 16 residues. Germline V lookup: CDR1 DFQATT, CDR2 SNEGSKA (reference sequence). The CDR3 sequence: CSARDPATSIGYEQYF.

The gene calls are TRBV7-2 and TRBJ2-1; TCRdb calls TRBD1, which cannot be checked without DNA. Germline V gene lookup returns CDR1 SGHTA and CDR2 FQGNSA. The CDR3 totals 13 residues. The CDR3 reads CASLPGGQNEQFF.